The T cell receptor beta chain under discussion was sequenced for a study of blood T cell repertoires in COVID-19. Study overall: Some COVID-19 samples were acute and others convalescent; all came from the United States, Italy and Spain. PBMCs, B-cell-depleted T cells, or T cells provided the cDNA or gDNA that made up the material.

The CDR3 is 17 amino acids. CDR1 LNHDA and CDR2 SQIVND come from the germline V gene (reference sequence). V lost 6 bases and J lost 4; bases outside the gene matches: 15. Original handling: Reference gene primers were amplified, and this amplification served to estimate nucleated cell counts. The assay was immunoSEQ multiplex PCR, and TCRdb's table has in-frame clones only and misses some. V and J calls and clone size are those listed in that table; D and trimming were worked out from the DNA. The table includes about 220,000 clones, approximately 77% detected once. Sequenced material: peripheral blood. This clonotype originated in an elderly woman with acute or convalescent COVID-19. The chain couples TRBV19 to TRBJ1-2, with 9 bases lining up with TRBD1. The CDR3 DNA follows: TGTGCCAGTAGGAGGGGGACAGGGTTCCCTGGTGGCTATGGCTACACCTTC. Translation: CASRRGTGFPGGYGYTF.